This TCR beta chain was identified in a study of T cell repertoires in cytomegalovirus infection (dated by TCRdb to 2018 to 2020). Some background on the complete study: Recently identified HLA-C-restricted CMV epitopes, whose presentation resists viral immunomodulation, were targeted by peptide stimulations together with well-studied HLA-B-restricted epitopes. Because public TCR beta signatures pointed to carriage of CMV infection together with the matching HLA type, the HLA type of each donor mattered for the analysis. Points the paper makes about the study in general: In both this cohort and an independent roughly 330-donor cohort, the cumulative frequency of public TCR beta family members distinguished carriers of CMV infection plus the relevant HLA type. The ex vivo response was dominated by HLA-C-restricted CMV-specific TCR beta clonotypes, which also provided the single most frequent clonotype in two of eight donors.

The data were produced on an Illumina HiSeq 1500. TCRdb cleaned the public reads at Q25 with fastp, built clones with MiXCR and kept in-frame beta chains. Each CDR3 protein gets just one entry, which takes the most common genes and DNA from the rows behind it. The sample data list roughly 730,000 distinct CDR3 sequences, and 33% of these were observed just once. Of the sample, around a sixth is held by the ten largest clones. V is trimmed back by 11 bases and J by 0 bases, and the junction contains 11 bases that no gene match accounts for. From a lookup of the germline V gene (reference sequence), CDR1 and CDR2 are MNHEY and SMNVEV. There are 16 amino acids in the CDR3, from cysteine to phenylalanine inclusive. Only the CDR3 part of the read is kept: 48 bases, read in frame from the first base. Interpreted using the paper, the treatment or condition label stands for: in vitro stimulation with specific CMV peptide epitopes to enrich CMV-specific T cells.

Concerning this clonotype itself: The antigen it recognizes is unknown. Per-base qualities were not stored, and no clone one base away is much larger.

The sample here was cultured PBMCs, taken from culture after CMV antigen stimulation. The chain joins TRBV27 to TRBJ2-2, with 8 bases aligning to TRBD2. The origin of this receptor is a human donor in good health (CMV status not recorded). Some clones in this sample may be carry-over from other donors' samples. This receptor carries the CDR3 CASQIYGRANTGELFF. The DNA sequence is TGTGCCTCCCAGATATACGGGAGGGCGAACACCGGGGAGCTGTTTTTT.